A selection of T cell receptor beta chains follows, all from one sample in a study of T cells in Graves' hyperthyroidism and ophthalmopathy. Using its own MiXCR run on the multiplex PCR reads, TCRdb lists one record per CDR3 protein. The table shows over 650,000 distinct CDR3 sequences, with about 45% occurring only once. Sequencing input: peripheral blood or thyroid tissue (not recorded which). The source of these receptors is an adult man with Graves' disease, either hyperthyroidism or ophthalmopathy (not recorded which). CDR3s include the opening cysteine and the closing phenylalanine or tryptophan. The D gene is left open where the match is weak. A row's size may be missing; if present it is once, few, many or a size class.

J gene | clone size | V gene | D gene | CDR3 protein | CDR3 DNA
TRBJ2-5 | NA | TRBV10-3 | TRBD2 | CASSGLAGGMETQYF | TGTGCCTCTTCAGGGCTAGCGGGGGGGATGGAGACCCAGTACTTC
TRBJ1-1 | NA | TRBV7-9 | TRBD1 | CASSLTGGTVTEAFF | TGTGCCAGCAGCTTGACAGGGGGCACGGTCACTGAAGCTTTCTTT
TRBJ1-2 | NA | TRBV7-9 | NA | CASSSPRGRFYGYTF | TGTGCCAGCAGCTCCCCCCGGGGGCGCTTCTATGGCTACACCTTC
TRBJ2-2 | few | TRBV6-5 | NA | CASSHGDTGELFF | TGTGCCAGCAGTCACGGCGACACCGGGGAGCTGTTTTTT
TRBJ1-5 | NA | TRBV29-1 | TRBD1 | CSVEGQEPQHF | TGCAGCGTTGAGGGACAGGAGCCCCAGCATTTT
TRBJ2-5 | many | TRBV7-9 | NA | CASSFAPSKGLETQYF | TGTGCCAGCAGCTTTGCCCCCTCAAAGGGGCTTGAGACCCAGTACTTC
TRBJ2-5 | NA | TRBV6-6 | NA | CASSYGASAYQETQYF | TGTGCCAGCAGTTACGGGGCTAGCGCATATCAAGAGACCCAGTACTTC
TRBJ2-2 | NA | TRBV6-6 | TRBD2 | CASSYLAGDFGELFF | TGTGCCAGCAGTTACCTAGCGGGAGACTTCGGGGAGCTGTTTTTT
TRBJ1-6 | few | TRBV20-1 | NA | CSARDAVYNSPLHF | TGCAGTGCTAGAGATGCAGTTTATAATTCACCCCTCCACTTT
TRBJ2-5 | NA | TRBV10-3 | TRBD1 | CAISAPRQGWEETQYF | TGTGCCATCAGTGCGCCTCGACAGGGGTGGGAGGAGACCCAGTACTTC
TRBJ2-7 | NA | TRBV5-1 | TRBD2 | CASSLNSGSYEQYF | TGCGCCAGCAGCTTGAACAGCGGGAGCTACGAGCAGTACTTC
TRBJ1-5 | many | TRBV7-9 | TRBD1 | CASSRTGFGNQPQHF | TGTGCCAGCAGCCGGACAGGGTTTGGCAATCAGCCCCAGCATTTT
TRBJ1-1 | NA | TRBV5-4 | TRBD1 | CASSRGTVDAEAFF | TGTGCCAGCAGCAGAGGGACAGTTGACGCTGAAGCTTTCTTT
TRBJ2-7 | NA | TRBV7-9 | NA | CASSLNSSYEQYF | TGTGCCAGCAGCTTAAACAGTTCCTACGAGCAGTACTTC